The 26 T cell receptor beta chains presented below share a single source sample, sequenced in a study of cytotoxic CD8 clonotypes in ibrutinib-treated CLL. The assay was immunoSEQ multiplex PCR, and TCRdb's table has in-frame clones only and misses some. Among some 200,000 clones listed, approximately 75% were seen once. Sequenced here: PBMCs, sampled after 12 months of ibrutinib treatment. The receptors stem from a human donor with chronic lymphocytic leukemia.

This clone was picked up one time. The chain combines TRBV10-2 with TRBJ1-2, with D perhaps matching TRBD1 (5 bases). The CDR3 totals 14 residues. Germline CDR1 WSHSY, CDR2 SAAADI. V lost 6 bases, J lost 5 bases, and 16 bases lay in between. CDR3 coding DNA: TGCGCCAGCAGGGATGGACCAGGGAGATATGGCTACACCTTC. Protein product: CASRDGPGRYGYTF.

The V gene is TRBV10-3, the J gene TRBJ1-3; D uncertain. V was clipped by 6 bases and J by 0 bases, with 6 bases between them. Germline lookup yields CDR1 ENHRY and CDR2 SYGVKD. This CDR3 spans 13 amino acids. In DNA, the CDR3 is TGTGCCATCAGGATCAACTCTGGAAACACCATATATTTT. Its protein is CAIRINSGNTIYF.

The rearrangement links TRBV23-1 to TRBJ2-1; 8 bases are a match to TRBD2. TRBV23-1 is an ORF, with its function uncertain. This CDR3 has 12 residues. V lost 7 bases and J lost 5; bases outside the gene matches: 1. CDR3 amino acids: CASTGRDNEQFF. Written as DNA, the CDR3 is TGCGCCAGCACCGGGAGGGACAATGAGCAGTTCTTC.

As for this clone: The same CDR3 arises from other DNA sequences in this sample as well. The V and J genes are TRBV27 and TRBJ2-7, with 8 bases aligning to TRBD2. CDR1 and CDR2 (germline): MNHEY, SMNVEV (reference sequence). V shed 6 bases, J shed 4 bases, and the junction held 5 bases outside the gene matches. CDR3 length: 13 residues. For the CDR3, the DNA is TGTGCCAGCAGCCTCTCGGGGGGGTACGAGCAGTACTTC. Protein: CASSLSGGYEQYF.

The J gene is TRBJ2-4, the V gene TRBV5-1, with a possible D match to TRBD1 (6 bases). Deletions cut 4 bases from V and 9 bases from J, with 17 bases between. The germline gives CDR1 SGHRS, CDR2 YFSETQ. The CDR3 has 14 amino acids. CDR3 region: CASSPRTDGTIQYF. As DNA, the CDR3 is TGCGCCAGCAGCCCGAGGACAGACGGTACCATTCAGTACTTC. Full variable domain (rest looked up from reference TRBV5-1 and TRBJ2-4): KAGVTQTPRYLIKTRGQQVTLSCSPISGHRSVSWYQQTPGQGLQFLFEYFSETQRNKGNFPGRFSGRQFSNSRSEMNVSTLELGDSALYLCASSPRTDGTIQYFGAGTRLSVL.

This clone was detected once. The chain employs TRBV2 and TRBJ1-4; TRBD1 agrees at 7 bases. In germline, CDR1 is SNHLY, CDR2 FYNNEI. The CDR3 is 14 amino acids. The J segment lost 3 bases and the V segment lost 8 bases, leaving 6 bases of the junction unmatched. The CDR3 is CASARQGSNEKLFF. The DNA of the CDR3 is TGTGCCAGCGCCAGACAGGGCTCTAATGAAAAACTGTTTTTT.

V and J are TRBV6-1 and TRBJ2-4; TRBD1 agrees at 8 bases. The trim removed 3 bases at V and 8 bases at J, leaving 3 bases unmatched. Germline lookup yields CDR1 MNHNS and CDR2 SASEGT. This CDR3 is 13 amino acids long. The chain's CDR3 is CASSDRGLDIQYF. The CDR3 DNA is TGTGCCAGCAGTGACAGGGGGCTGGACATTCAGTACTTC.

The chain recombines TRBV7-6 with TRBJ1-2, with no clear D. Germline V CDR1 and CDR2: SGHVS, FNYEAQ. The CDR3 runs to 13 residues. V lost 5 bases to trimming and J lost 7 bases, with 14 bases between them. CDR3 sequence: CASSEGGVSGYTF. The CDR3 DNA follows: TGTGCCAGCAGCGAGGGCGGAGTATCTGGCTACACCTTC.

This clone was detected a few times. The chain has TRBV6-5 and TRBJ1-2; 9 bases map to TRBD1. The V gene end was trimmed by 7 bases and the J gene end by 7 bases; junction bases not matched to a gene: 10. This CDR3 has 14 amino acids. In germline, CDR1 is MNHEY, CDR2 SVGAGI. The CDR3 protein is CASNEGQGRGGYTF. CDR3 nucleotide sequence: TGTGCCAGCAACGAGGGACAGGGAAGAGGTGGCTACACCTTC.

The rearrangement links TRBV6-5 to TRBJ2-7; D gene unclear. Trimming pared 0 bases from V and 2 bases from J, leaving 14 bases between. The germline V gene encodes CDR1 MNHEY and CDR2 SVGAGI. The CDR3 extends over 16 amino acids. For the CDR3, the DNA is TGTGCCAGCAGTTACTCGTATCAGGACGCAGCCTACGAGCAGTACTTC. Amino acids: CASSYSYQDAAYEQYF.

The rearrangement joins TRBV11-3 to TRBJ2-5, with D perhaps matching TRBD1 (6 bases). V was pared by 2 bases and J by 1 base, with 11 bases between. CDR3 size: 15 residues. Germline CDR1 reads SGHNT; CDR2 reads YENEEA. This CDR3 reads CASSLSGQPQETQYF. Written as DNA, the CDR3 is TGTGCCAGCAGCTTATCCGGACAGCCCCAAGAGACCCAGTACTTC.

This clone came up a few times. CDR3 coding DNA: TGTGCCAGCAGCCTTAGCCGTACTTCCACAGATACGCAGTATTTT. Protein: CASSLSRTSTDTQYF. The J gene is TRBJ2-3, the V gene TRBV4-2; D gene unclear. V lost 4 bases and J 2 bases, leaving 13 bases between the germline ends. This CDR3 has 15 residues. The germline CDR1 and CDR2 sequences are LGHNA and YNFKEQ.

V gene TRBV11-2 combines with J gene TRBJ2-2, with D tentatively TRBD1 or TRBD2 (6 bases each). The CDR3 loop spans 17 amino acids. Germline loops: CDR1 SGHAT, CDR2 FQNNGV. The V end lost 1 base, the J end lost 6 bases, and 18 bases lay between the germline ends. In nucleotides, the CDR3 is TGTGCCAGCAGCTTAGCGGGGGCCTTCTGGGGGCCCGGGGAGCTGTTTTTT. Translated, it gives CASSLAGAFWGPGELFF. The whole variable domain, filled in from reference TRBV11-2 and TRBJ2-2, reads EAGVAQSPRYKIIEKRQSVAFWCNPISGHATLYWYQQILGQGPKLLIQFQNNGVVDDSQLPKDRFSAERLKGVDSTLKIQPAKLEDSAVYLCASSLAGAFWGPGELFFGEGSRLTVL.

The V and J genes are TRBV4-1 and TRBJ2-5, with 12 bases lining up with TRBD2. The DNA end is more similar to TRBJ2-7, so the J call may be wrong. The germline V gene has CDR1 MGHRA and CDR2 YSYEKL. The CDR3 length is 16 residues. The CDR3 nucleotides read TGCGCCAGCAGCCACACTAGCGGGGGGAAGCCCTACGAGCAGTACTTC. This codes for CASSHTSGGKPYEQYF.

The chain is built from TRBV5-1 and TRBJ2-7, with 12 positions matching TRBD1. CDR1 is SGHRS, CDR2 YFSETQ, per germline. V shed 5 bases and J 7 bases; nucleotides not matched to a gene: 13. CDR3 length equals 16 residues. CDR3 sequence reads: CASRSAPGQGAGEQYF. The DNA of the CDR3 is TGCGCCAGCAGGTCAGCCCCGGGACAGGGGGCGGGGGAGCAGTACTTC.

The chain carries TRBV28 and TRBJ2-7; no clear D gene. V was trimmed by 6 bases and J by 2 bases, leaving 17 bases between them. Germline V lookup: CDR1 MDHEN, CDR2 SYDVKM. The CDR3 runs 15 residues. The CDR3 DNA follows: TGTGCCAGCAGCGCCGCGGCAGGAGTAGCCTACGAGCAGTACTTC. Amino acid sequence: CASSAAAGVAYEQYF.

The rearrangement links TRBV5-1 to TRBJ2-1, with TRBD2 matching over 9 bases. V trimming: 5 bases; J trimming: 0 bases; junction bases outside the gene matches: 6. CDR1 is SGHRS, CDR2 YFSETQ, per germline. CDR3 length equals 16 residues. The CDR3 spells CASSYSSGSSYNEQFF. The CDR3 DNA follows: TGCGCCAGCAGTTATAGTAGCGGGAGCTCCTACAATGAGCAGTTCTTC. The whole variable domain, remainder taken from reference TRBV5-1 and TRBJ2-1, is KAGVTQTPRYLIKTRGQQVTLSCSPISGHRSVSWYQQTPGQGLQFLFEYFSETQRNKGNFPGRFSGRQFSNSRSEMNVSTLELGDSALYLCASSYSSGSSYNEQFFGPGTRLTVL.

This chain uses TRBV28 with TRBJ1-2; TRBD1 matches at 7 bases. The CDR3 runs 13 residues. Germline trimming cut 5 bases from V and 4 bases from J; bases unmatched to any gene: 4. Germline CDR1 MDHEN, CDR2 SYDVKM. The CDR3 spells CASSPGDSYGYTF. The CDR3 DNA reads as TGTGCCAGCAGTCCGGGGGACAGCTATGGCTACACCTTC.

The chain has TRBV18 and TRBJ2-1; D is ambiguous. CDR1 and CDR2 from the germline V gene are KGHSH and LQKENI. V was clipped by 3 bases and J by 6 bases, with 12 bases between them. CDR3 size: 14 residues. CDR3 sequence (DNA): TGTGCCAGCTCACCGAGACAAGCAGGCAATGAGCAGTTCTTC. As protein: CASSPRQAGNEQFF.

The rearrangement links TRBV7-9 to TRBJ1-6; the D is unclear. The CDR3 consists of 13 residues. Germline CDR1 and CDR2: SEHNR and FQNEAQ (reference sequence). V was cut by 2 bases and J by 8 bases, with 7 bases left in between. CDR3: CASSLMRDSPLHF. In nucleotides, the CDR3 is TGTGCCAGCAGCTTAATGAGGGATTCACCCCTCCACTTT.

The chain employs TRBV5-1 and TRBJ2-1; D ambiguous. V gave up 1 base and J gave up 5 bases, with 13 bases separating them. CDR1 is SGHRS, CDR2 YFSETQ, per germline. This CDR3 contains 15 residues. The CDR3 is CASSLFYTPNNEQFF. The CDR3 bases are TGCGCCAGCAGCTTGTTCTATACTCCAAACAATGAGCAGTTCTTC.

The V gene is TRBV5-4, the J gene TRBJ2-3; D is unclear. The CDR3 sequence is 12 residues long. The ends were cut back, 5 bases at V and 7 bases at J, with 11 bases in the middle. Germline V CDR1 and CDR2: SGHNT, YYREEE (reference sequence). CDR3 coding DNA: TGTGCCAGCAGTTCTCACCGATATACGCAGTATTTT. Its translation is CASSSHRYTQYF.

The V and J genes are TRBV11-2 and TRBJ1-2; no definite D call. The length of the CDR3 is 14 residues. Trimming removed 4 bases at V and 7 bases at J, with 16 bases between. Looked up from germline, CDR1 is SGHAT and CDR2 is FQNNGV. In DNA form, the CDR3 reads TGTGCCAGCAGCTCTTCTTGGCTGGAGATTGGCTACACCTTC. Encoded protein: CASSSSWLEIGYTF.

CDR3 in amino acids: CASSSQGGLYQPQHF. The CDR3 coding sequence is TGTGCCAGCAGCTCACAGGGCGGGTTATATCAGCCCCAGCATTTT. The chain has TRBV7-6 and TRBJ1-5; maybe TRBD1 (6 bases). V lost 4 bases, J lost 5 bases, and 15 bases lay in between. This CDR3 has 15 amino acids. Germline CDR1 SGHVS, CDR2 FNYEAQ.

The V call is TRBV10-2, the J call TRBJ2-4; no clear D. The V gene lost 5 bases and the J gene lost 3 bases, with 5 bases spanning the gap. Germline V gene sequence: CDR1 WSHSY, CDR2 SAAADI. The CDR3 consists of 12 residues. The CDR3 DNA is TGCGCCAGCAGTTTGGACAAAAACATTCAGTACTTC. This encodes CASSLDKNIQYF.

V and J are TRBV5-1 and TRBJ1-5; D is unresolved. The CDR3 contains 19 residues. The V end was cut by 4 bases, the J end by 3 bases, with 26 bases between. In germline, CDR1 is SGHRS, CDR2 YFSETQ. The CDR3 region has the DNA TGCGCCAGCAGCGGTACGAGCAGCCCTTTAAGGACCGACAATCAGCCCCAGCATTTT. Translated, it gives CASSGTSSPLRTDNQPQHF. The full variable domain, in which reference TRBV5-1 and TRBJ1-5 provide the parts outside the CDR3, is KAGVTQTPRYLIKTRGQQVTLSCSPISGHRSVSWYQQTPGQGLQFLFEYFSETQRNKGNFPGRFSGRQFSNSRSEMNVSTLELGDSALYLCASSGTSSPLRTDNQPQHFGDGTRLSIL.